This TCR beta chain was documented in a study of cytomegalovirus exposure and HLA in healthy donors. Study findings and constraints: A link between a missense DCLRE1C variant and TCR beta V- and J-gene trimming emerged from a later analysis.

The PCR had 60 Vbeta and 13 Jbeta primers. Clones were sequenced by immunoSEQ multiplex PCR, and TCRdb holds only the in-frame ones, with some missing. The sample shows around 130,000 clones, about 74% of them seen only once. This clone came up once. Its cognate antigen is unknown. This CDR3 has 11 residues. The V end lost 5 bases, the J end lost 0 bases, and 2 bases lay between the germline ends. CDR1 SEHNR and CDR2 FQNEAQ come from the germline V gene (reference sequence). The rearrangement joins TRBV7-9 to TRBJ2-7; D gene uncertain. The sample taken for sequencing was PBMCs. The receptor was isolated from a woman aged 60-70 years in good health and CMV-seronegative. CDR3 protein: CASSRSYEQYF. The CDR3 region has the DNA TGTGCCAGCAGCCGCTCCTACGAGCAGTACTTC.